Below, 2 T cell receptor beta chains from the same sample are listed, as sequenced in a study of blood T cell repertoires in COVID-19. Only in-frame clones appear in the TCRdb table, and some are missing; sequencing was by immunoSEQ multiplex PCR. This sample has around 170,000 clones; roughly four fifths occur once, and the top ten carry 5.5% to 7.5%. Sequenced: peripheral blood. The receptor set was obtained from a woman in her forties with acute or convalescent COVID-19.

The V call is TRBV6-5, the J call TRBJ2-5, with D perhaps matching TRBD2 (5 bases). This CDR3 is built from 16 residues. The ends were cut back, 0 bases at V and 0 bases at J, with 11 bases in the middle. Germline assignment: CDR1 MNHEY and CDR2 SVGAGI. The CDR3 is CASSYSSWRDQETQYF. The CDR3, as DNA: TGTGCCAGCAGTTACTCGAGTTGGCGGGACCAAGAGACCCAGTACTTC.

The CDR3 DNA reads as TGTGCCAGCAGTGAATCAGGGCTAGCGGGACTTCAAGATACGCAGTATTTT. This sequence encodes CASSESGLAGLQDTQYF. The rearrangement uses TRBV2 and TRBJ2-3; 9 nucleotides line up with TRBD2. The V and J ends lost 2 bases and 5 bases, in that order; junction bases with no gene match: 11. Germline values: CDR1 SNHLY, CDR2 FYNNEI. CDR3 length: 17 amino acids. Drawing the rest from reference TRBV2 and TRBJ2-3, the complete variable domain is EPEVTQTPSHQVTQMGQEVILRCVPISNHLYFYWYRQILGQKVEFLVSFYNNEISEKSEIFDDQFSVERPDGSNFTLKIRSTKLEDSAMYFCASSESGLAGLQDTQYFGPGTRLTVL.